This TCR beta chain was documented in a study of T cell responses to AZD1222 COVID-19 vaccine. CDR1 KGHSY and CDR2 FQNENV come from the germline V gene. Trimming removed 2 bases from V and 2 bases from J; junction bases left unmatched: 5. The CDR3 is 15 amino acids. Measured with immunoSEQ multiplex PCR; TCRdb has only the in-frame clones, and not every one. Of tens of thousands of clones in the sample, 88% are singletons; the top ten hold approximately 4.5%. This clone appeared a few times. The rearrangement uses TRBV16 and TRBJ2-7; the match to TRBD2 covers 8 bases. The sequence was obtained from an adult in good health. Sequenced material: peripheral blood, taken on day 0 of MenACWY control vaccination. CDR3 sequence reads: CASSQGLAGTYEQYF. The CDR3, as DNA: TGTGCCAGCAGCCAAGGGTTAGCGGGAACCTACGAGCAGTACTTC.